The sequence of this T cell receptor beta chain was determined in a study of blood T cell repertoires in COVID-19. The CDR3 length is 15 residues. In germline, CDR1 is SGDLS, CDR2 YYNGEE. The V and J ends lost 4 bases and 2 bases, in that order; junction bases with no gene match: 7. Study processing details: Amplified reference gene primers provided the basis for estimating nucleated cell counts. Generated by immunoSEQ multiplex PCR, the TCRdb table keeps only in-frame clones and is missing some. V, J and clone size reflect that table, while D and trimming were determined from the DNA. The table lists fewer than 250,000 clones, approximately 88% of them singletons.

V and J are TRBV9 and TRBJ2-5; 8 bases are shared with TRBD1. The sequence was collected from a woman under 40 with acute COVID-19. The sequenced sample was PBMCs or T cells enriched from blood (not recorded which). The CDR3 reads CASSPGTGHQETQYF. DNA of the CDR3: TGTGCCAGCAGCCCCGGGACAGGACATCAAGAGACCCAGTACTTC.